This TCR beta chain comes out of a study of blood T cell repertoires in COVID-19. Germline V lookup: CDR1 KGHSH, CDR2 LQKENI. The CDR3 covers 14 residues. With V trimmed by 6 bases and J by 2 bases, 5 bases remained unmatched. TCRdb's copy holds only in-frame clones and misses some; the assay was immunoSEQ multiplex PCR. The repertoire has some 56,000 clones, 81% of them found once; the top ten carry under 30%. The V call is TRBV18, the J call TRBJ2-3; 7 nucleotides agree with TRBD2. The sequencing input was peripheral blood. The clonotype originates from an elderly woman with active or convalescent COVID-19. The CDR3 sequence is CASSAGTNTDTQYF. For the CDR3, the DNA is TGTGCCAGCTCGGCCGGGACTAACACAGATACGCAGTATTTT.